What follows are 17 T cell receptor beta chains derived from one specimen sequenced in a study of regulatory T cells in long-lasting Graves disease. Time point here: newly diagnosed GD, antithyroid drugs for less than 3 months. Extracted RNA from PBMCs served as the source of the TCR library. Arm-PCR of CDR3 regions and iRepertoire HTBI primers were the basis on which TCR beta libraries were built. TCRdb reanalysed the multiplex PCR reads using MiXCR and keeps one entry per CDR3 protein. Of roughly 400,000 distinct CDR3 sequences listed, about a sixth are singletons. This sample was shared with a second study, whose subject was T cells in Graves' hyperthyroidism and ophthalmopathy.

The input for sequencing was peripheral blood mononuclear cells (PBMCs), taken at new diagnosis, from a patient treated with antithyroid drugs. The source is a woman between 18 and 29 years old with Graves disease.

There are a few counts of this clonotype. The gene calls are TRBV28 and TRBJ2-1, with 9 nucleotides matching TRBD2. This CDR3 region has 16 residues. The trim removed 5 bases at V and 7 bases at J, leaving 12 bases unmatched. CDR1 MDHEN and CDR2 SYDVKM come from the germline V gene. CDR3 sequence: CASSPFLAGMGNEQFF. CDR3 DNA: TGTGCCAGCAGTCCGTTTCTAGCGGGGATGGGGAATGAGCAGTTCTTC. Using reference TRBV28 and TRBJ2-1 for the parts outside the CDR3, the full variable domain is DVKVTQSSRYLVKRTGEKVFLECVQDMDHENMFWYRQDPGLGLRLIYFSYDVKMKEKGDIPEGYSVSREKKERFSLILESASTNQTSMYLCASSPFLAGMGNEQFFGPGTRLTVL.

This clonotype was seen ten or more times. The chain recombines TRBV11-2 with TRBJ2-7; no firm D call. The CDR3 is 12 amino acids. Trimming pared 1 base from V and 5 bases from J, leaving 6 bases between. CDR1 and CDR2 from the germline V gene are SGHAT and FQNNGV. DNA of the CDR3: TGTGCCAGCAGCTTAGTAGAAGACGAGCAGTACTTC. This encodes CASSLVEDEQYF.

As DNA, the CDR3 is TGTGCCATACATGACAGGGATCAAGAGACCCAGTACTTC. Protein: CAIHDRDQETQYF. This sequence joins TRBV28 and TRBJ2-5; 7 positions match TRBD1. J was trimmed by 2 bases and V by 10 bases; bases with no gene match: 7. Germline assignment: CDR1 MDHEN and CDR2 SYDVKM. The CDR3 length is 13 residues.

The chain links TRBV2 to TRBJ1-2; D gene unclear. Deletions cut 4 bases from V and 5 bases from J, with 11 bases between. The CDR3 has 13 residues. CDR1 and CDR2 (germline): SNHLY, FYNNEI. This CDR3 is CASSVDQPYGYTF. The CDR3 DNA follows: TGTGCCAGCAGTGTGGACCAACCTTATGGCTACACCTTC.

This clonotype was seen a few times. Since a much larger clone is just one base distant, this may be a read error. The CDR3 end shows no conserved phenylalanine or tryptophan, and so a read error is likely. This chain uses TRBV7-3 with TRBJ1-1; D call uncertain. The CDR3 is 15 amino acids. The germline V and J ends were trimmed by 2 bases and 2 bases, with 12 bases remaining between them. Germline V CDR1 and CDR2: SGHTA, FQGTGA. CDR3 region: CASSLLRLENTEAFL. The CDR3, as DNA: TGTGCCAGCAGCTTACTGCGGCTAGAAAACACTGAAGCTTTCCTT.

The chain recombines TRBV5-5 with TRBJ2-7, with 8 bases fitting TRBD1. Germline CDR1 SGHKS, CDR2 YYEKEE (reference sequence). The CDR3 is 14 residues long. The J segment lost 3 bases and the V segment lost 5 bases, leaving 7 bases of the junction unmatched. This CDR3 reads CASRMGQEYYEQYF. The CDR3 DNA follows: TGTGCCAGCAGAATGGGACAGGAGTACTACGAGCAGTACTTC. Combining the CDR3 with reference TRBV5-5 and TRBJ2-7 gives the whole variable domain DAGVTQSPTHLIKTRGQQVTLRCSPISGHKSVSWYQQVLGQGPQFIFQYYEKEERGRGNFPDRFSARQFPNYSSELNVNALLLGDSALYLCASRMGQEYYEQYFGPGTRLTVT.

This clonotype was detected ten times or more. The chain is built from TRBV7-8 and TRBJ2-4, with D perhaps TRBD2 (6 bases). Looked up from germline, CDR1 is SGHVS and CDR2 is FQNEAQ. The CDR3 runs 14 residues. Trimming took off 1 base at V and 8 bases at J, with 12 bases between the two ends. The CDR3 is CASSLGTSSHIQYF. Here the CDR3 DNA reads TGTGCCAGCAGCTTAGGAACTAGCTCCCACATTCAGTACTTC. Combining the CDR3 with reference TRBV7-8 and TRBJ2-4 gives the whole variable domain GAGVSQSPRYKVAKRGQDVALRCDPISGHVSLFWYQQALGQGPEFLTYFQNEAQLDKSGLPSDRFFAERPEGSVSTLKIQRTQQEDSAVYLCASSLGTSSHIQYFGAGTRLSVL.

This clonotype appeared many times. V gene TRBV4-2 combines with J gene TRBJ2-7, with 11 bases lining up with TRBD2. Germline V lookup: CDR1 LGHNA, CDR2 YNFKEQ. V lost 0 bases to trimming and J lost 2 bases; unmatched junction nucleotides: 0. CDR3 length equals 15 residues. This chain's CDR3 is CASSQEGLAAYEQYF. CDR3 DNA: TGTGCCAGCAGCCAAGAGGGACTAGCGGCCTACGAGCAGTACTTC.

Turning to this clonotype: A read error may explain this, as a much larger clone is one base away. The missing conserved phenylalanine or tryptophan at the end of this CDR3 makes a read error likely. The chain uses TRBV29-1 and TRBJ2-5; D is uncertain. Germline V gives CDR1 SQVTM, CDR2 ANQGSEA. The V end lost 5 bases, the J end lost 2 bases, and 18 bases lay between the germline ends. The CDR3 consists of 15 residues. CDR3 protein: CSVRRAMGMQETQYS. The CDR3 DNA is TGCAGCGTTAGGAGAGCGATGGGCATGCAAGAGACCCAGTACTCC.

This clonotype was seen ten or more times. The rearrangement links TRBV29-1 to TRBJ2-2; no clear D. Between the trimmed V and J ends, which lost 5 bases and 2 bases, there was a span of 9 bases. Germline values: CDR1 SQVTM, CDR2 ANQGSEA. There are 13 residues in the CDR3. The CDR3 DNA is TGCAGCGTTTCCCAGCGAAACACCGGGGAGCTGTTTTTT. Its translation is CSVSQRNTGELFF.

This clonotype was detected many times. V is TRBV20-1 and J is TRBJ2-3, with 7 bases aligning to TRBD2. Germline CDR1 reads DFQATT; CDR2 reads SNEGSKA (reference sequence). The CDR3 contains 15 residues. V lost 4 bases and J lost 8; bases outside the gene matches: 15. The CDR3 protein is CSAIRDGISGGTQYF. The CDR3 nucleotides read TGCAGTGCTATCCGGGACGGAATTTCGGGGGGTACGCAGTATTTT.

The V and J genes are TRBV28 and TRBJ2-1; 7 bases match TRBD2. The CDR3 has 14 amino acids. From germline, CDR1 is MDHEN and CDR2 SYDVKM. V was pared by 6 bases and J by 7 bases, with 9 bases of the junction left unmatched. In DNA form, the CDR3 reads TGTGCCAGCAGCCTCCAGGTCGGGGGGAATGAGCAGTTCTTC. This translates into CASSLQVGGNEQFF.

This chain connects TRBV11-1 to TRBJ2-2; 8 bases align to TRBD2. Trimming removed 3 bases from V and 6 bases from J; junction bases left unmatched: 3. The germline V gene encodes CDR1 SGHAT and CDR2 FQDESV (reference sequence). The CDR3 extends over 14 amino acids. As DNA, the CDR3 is TGTGCCAGCAGCTTCGGGAGGGCCCCCGGGGAGCTGTTTTTT. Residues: CASSFGRAPGELFF.

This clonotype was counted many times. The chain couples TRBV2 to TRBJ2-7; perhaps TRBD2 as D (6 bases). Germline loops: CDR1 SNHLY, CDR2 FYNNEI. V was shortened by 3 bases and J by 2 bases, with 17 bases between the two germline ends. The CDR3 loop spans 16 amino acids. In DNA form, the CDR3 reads TGTGCCAGCAGTGATGGTGGGCGGGGAGGCCCCTACGAGCAGTACTTC. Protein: CASSDGGRGGPYEQYF. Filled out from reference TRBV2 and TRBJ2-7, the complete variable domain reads EPEVTQTPSHQVTQMGQEVILRCVPISNHLYFYWYRQILGQKVEFLVSFYNNEISEKSEIFDDQFSVERPDGSNFTLKIRSTKLEDSAMYFCASSDGGRGGPYEQYFGPGTRLTVT.

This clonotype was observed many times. For the CDR3, the DNA is TGTGCCAGCAGTCAGGGGTCCTACGAGCAGTACTTC. Amino acid sequence: CASSQGSYEQYF. The chain has TRBV3-1 and TRBJ2-7; weak D call: TRBD1 (6 bases). Trimming took 6 bases from V and 1 from J, leaving 7 bases between them. Germline CDR1 reads LGHDT; CDR2 reads YNNKEL (reference sequence). The CDR3 is made up of 12 amino acids.

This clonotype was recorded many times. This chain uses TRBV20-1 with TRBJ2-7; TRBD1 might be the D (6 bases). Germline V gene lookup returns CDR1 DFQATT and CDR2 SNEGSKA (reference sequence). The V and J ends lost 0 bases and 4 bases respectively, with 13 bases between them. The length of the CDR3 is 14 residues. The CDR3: CSARDSQGFYEQYF. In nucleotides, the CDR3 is TGCAGTGCTAGAGATTCACAGGGTTTTTACGAGCAGTACTTC.

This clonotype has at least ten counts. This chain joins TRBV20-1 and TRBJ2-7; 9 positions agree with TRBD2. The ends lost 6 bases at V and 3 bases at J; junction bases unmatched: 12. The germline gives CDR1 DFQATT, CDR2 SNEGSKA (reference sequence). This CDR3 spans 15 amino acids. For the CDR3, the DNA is TGCAGTGCCGCCGGGTCTAGCGGGACTATCTACGAGCAGTACTTC. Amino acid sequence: CSAAGSSGTIYEQYF.